This entry is about one TCR beta chain. This entry is derived from a study of blood T cell repertoires in COVID-19. Study in general: The origin of the acute and convalescent COVID-19 samples was the United States, Italy and Spain.

The method was immunoSEQ multiplex PCR; TCRdb's version includes in-frame clones alone and lacks a portion of them. The table lists 190,000 or so clones, about 88% of them singletons. Participant-given clinical history determined each cohort assignment. The sequencing input was PBMCs or T cells enriched from blood (not recorded which). The receptor's source is a woman younger than 45 who had been exposed to COVID-19.

The CDR3 bases are TGTGCCAGCAGCTCAAAACAGGGGCAGACCGGGGAGCTGTTTTTT. Translation gives CASSSKQGQTGELFF. V gene TRBV7-2 combines with J gene TRBJ2-2; 7 bases are shared with TRBD1. This CDR3 has 15 residues. Trimming cost V 4 bases and J 5 bases; bases outside gene matches: 7. Per the germline V gene, CDR1 is SGHTA and CDR2 is FQGNSA.